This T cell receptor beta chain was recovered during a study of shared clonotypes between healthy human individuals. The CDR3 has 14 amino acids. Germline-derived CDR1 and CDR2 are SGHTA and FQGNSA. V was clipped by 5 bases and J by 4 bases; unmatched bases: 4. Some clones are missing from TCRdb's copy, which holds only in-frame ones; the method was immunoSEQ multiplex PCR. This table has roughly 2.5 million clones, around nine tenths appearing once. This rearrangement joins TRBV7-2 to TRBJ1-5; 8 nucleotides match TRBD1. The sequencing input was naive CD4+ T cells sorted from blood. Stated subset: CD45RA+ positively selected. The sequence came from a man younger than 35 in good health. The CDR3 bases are TGTGCCAGCAGCATTGGACAGGGTAATCAGCCCCAGCATTTT. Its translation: CASSIGQGNQPQHF.